The T cell receptor (beta chain) described here comes from a study of cytomegalovirus exposure and HLA in healthy donors (TCRdb year 2017). Study-wide context: An earlier analysis of fewer than 750 of the donors reported 250 to 350 Gb of sequence data and 100 million to 120 million unique TCR beta sequences obtained from roughly 170 million T cells. Roughly 300 gigabases of sequencing data and tens of millions of unique TCR sequences were included in an early release covering over 600 HLA-typed donors. The genetic ancestry cluster associated with self-reported Caucasian donors included roughly 84% of the 398 genotyped donors. The study aimed to test whether signatures of past pathogen exposure could be identified by cataloging public T cell receptors. The T cell repertoires of roughly 660 subjects were profiled by immunosequencing and related to cytomegalovirus serostatus. In addition to the first cohort of around 670 subjects, a separate validation cohort of 120 different subjects was used. To predict cytomegalovirus infection status, the study combined high-throughput TCR immunosequencing, statistical association of individual TCRs with disease status, and machine learning. In a later analysis, previously published TCR beta repertoires from 550 to 700 donors were re-analyzed and high-resolution HLA genotyping was added so that TCR occurrence patterns could be studied. The later analysis used no new phenotypic data to find candidate immune exposures, relying instead on TCR beta sequences and their occurrence across donors. To decide whether each TCR beta V gene segment behaved as functional or pseudogenic, an earlier analysis of some 600 of the donors relied on high-throughput TCR beta sequencing. Alongside the repertoire data, information on donor age, sex, ethnicity and CMV serostatus was compiled. Genome-wide SNP genotypes for about 65% of the 666 donors were used in a later genetic analysis, which treated that subset as a discovery cohort. Every discovery cohort repertoire had been produced on one sequencing platform. HLA typing included class I and class II loci at four-digit resolution. Typing coverage varied by locus: roughly 620-640 donors for A, B, C, DRB1 and DQB1; more than 500 for DQA1; more than 600 for DPA1; fewer than 480 for DPB1. Roughly 5 DR-DQ haplotypes were handled as single units for association and clustering, since linkage in the cohort was strong. Across about 370 genotyped donors of the cohort, an average of approximately 200,000 unique TCR beta nucleotide sequences per donor were sequenced, and around 19% of those sequences were non-productive.

The cohort comprised under 700 healthy bone marrow donors. At the time of sampling, every cohort member was nominally healthy, though immune exposures that went unrecorded were likely present. The donor was CMV seronegative and belonged to the group of around 350 seronegative cohort members. Every donor gave a peripheral blood sample, and the peripheral blood mononuclear cells from that sample were used for TCR beta sequencing. Genomic DNA extraction from the blood cell samples was performed with the Qiagen DNeasy Blood Extraction Kit. Preparation of the library involved the immunoSEQ multiplex PCR assay. For the multiplex PCR, a mixture combining 60 forward primers for TCR Vbeta segments and 13 reverse primers for TCR Jbeta segments was used. The CDR3 region of rearranged TCR beta genes was amplified from genomic DNA by a multiplex PCR assay. Amplified TCR beta libraries were sequenced as 87-base-pair reads on the Illumina HiSeq System. The original pipeline was this. Across the 700 or so repertoires, a later analysis counted 80 million or so unique TCR beta chains, some 11 million of which were shared by at least two donors. Raw reads were error-corrected and collapsed into unique sequences with a nearest-neighbor algorithm that merged closely related sequences to remove PCR and sequencing errors. CDR3 sequences were aligned to IMGT reference sequences to assign V, D and J gene segments. For a sequence to be retained, a match of at least six nucleotides was required to both a V gene segment and a J gene segment. Rearrangements were classified as productive when the CDR3 lacked stop codons and remained in frame with V and J, and all other rearrangements were classified as non-productive. CDR3 was defined according to IMGT convention as the region running from the second conserved V-encoded cysteine to the conserved J-encoded phenylalanine. Sequences without an unambiguous match to a single V gene segment were excluded from the earlier analysis of approximately 600 of the donors. In an earlier analysis of 587 of the donors, V segments were called functional above 56.7% productive rearrangements and were called segregating when the between-donor standard deviation exceeded 5%. To diagnose cytomegalovirus status from the catalog of TCR beta chain sequences, a statistical classification framework was built. In a later analysis, TCR nucleotide sequences were compared against IMGT/GENE-DB human TR gene sequences so that V and J genes could be assigned. Using the TCRdist pipeline, a later analysis assigned CDR3 sequences along with most-parsimonious VDJ recombination scenarios. In a later analysis, every TCR beta chain was defined by the combination of its CDR3 amino acid sequence and its V-gene family, and reads without a unique V-gene family were dropped. In a later analysis, 550 to 650 highly shared, low-generation-probability nucleotide sequences were removed to address suspected cross-contamination and a sequencing artifact. For each public chain, a later analysis derived a clonal expansion index from normalized ranks of inferred template counts within each repertoire. A later analysis computed generation probabilities with a VDJ recombination model fitted to out-of-frame rearrangements, and checked the results against IGoR. In a later analysis, TCR-TCR, TCR-HLA and TCR-CMV co-occurrence was scored with hypergeometric tests, and a repertoire-size bias correction was applied to TCR pairs. To estimate false discovery rates, a later analysis permuted the HLA or CMV assignments 20 times. In a later analysis, co-occurring TCRs were grouped using DBSCAN, and TCRdist sequence similarity was added for clustering within HLA-allele-positive subsets. Repertoires with fewer than 30,000 or more than 120,000 public chains were left out of co-occurrence clustering, as were a handful of repertoires with anomalous nucleotide sharing. TCRdb took this table from immuneACCESS and kept in-frame rearrangements with V and J called. Such tables lack part of the clones; where checked against another copy, unresolved V genes explain under half of the gap, and the rest is unexplained. That table is the source of V, J and clone size, and D and trimming were worked out from the DNA. This sample comprises more than 85,000 clones, about 80% of them detected only once. Around 2.1% of the sample is in the top ten clones.

Concerning this clone itself: It lacks a known antigen. No base quality information exists; no much larger clone differs at one position.

The junction carries 7 bases between V and J, which are trimmed by 2 bases and 0 bases respectively. The germline V gene (reference sequence) yields PRHDT for CDR1 and FYEKMQ for CDR2. The CDR3 runs 15 residues from the cysteine to the phenylalanine. The CDR3 DNA has 45 bases and is translated from base 1. The paper as a whole reports these results and caveats: Several of the top co-occurrence clusters appeared to be linked to parvovirus B19, influenza, CMV and Epstein-Barr virus, according to a later analysis. In a later analysis, HLA-associated TCR beta chains showed more clonal expansion and lower generation probabilities than non-associated chains that were equally common. Some IMGT-functional V segments, including TRBV6-2 and TRBV6-3, could not be distinguished by the 87-base-pair reads and were therefore excluded. For the cohort, immune exposure information was limited to CMV serostatus. Correlated functional status among segregating V segments might be attributable to linkage disequilibrium, but an unknown experimental factor could not be ruled out. According to a later analysis, most CMV-associated TCR beta chains appeared to be HLA-restricted, and the HLA associations seemed to be driven largely by CMV exposure. Three of the identified cytomegalovirus-associated TCR beta chains were confirmed in vitro to be specific for cytomegalovirus antigens. Specific HLA alleles were associated with 15,000 to 20,000 TCR beta sequences at a false discovery rate of 0.05 in a later analysis. In a later analysis, the rate of TCR association differed among HLA loci, with DRB1 alleles having the most associated TCRs and HLA-C alleles having the fewest. Only TCR beta chains were sequenced in this cohort, and the absence of alpha or paired-chain data limited detectable features. It was suggested by the authors that the approach could potentially be generalized to other disease states and immunological phenotypes. Most TCR sequences were seen in very few donors, while some public TCRs were found in many individuals. A cluster of highly shared sequence variants was judged likely to represent a technical artifact of the sequencing pipeline. In a later genetic analysis, fewer N-insertions in productive TCRs were reported among donors in an Asian-associated ancestry cluster than the roughly 640-donor mean. In both the original and validation cohorts, the classifier was reported to diagnose cytomegalovirus status with high specificity and sensitivity. The study gave a list of more than 150 TCR beta chains associated with cytomegalovirus. Because HLA typing was missing for some donors at each locus, association tests included only the typed subset. In an earlier analysis of fewer than 700 of the donors, most TCR beta V segments appeared in productive rearrangements about 87% or about 30% of the time, broadly matching IMGT annotations. An association between a missense DCLRE1C variant and V-gene and J-gene trimming of TCR beta chains was found in a later genetic analysis and replicated in an independent cohort. Because counts were too low, some 17 rarely observed V segments, including chromosome 9 orphons, were left out of the earlier analysis of 587 of the donors. When HLA alleles, especially DR and DQ, strongly co-occurred, attributing TCR associations to individual alleles was difficult. The presence/absence analyses assumed that sequencing depth was roughly uniform across donors, and that assumption may not be true. A further reported finding was that TCR beta sequences accurately predicted the HLA-A and HLA-B alleles for most subjects in the first cohort.

The specimen sequenced was PBMCs. The chain couples TRBV13 to TRBJ2-2; tentative D gene TRBD1, with 6 bases matching. The receptor's source is a man aged 25 to 40 in good health and CMV-seronegative. The DNA is as follows: TGTGCCAGCAGCTTACCAGGGGCGAACACCGGGGAGCTGTTTTTT. This encodes CASSLPGANTGELFF.